This TCR beta chain was identified during a study of long-term antiretroviral therapy in people with HIV. Study-wide results and limits: Diversity went up after ART and still fell short of transplant donor controls.

In the United States, treatment was given to all participants with HIV. Run at survey level, the immunoSEQ assay was version v3.0. The study targeted roughly 35,000-50,000 T-cell genomes per sample in sequencing. The repertoire was sequenced with immunoSEQ multiplex PCR; TCRdb's copy has only in-frame clones and lacks some. The repertoire includes some 28,000 clones, around nine tenths of them detected once, and about 4% sits in the top ten. On this clone itself: The antigen remains undetermined.

The input for sequencing was unsorted PBMCs, taken 0.5 years after starting antiretroviral therapy. This TCR derives from a woman aged 18-35 years with HIV.

The CDR3 DNA follows: TGTGCCAGCAGTTACTCCCCGGACACCCAAGAGACCCAGTACTTC. Its translation is CASSYSPDTQETQYF. The chain joins TRBV6-5 to TRBJ2-5; D possibly corresponds to TRBD1 (5 bases). The germline CDR1 and CDR2 sequences are MNHEY and SVGAGI. The CDR3 spans 15 residues. V lost 0 bases and J 1 base, leaving 9 bases between the germline ends.